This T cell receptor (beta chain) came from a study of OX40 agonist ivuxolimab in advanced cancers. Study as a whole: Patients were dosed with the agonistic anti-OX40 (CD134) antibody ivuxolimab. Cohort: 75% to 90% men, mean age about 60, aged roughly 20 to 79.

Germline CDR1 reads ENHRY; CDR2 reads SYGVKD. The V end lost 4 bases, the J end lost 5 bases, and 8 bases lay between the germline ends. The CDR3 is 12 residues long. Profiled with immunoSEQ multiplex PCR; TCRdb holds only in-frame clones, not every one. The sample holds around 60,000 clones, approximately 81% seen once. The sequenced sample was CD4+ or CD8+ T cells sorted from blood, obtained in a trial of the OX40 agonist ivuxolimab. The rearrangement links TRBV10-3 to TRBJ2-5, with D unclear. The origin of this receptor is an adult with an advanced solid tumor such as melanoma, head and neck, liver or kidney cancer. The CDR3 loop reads CAISAVAETQYF. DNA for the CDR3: TGTGCCATCAGTGCGGTGGCGGAGACCCAGTACTTC.